This TCR beta chain was captured by sequencing in a study of CD8+ T cells in alopecia areata. RNA was extracted and reverse transcribed into cDNA as the sequencing template. TCRdb keeps only in-frame clones here, not all; method: immunoSEQ multiplex PCR. The profile shows fewer than 350,000 clones, nearly 60% of them singletons. Unmatched junction bases numbered 4, after V lost 1 base and J lost 5 bases. Germline CDR1 and CDR2: SQVTM and ANQGSEA. This CDR3 has 13 residues. This clone came up a few times. This CDR3 is also generated by other DNA sequences in the sample. Specified treatment: oral pan-JAK inhibitor, 5-10 mg twice daily.

The receptor was isolated from a human donor with alopecia areata. The gene calls are TRBV29-1 and TRBJ2-5; 7 bases agree with TRBD1. The source was CD4+ T cells sorted from blood, collected at week 24, from a patient treated with tofacitinib. The CDR3 DNA reads TGCAGCGTTGAAGCAAGGGGGCAGGAGACCCAGTACTTC. Translating gives CSVEARGQETQYF.